A single sample gave rise to the 18 T cell receptor beta chains below, sequenced in a study of T cell changes during pregnancy in multiple sclerosis. The assay was immunoSEQ multiplex PCR, and TCRdb's table has in-frame clones only and misses some. The data show about 21,000 clones, with approximately 90% seen just once and 0.65% to 0.85% held by the top ten. The sample in question was CD4+ T cells from peripheral blood mononuclear cells, obtained in the third trimester of pregnancy. Source of these receptors: a female donor with multiple sclerosis, enrolled in a pregnancy study.

The chain is built from TRBV7-6 and TRBJ2-1; 10 nucleotides match TRBD2. V lost 4 bases, J lost 1 base, and 13 bases stayed unmatched. CDR1 and CDR2 from the germline V gene are SGHVS and FNYEAQ. There are 19 residues in the CDR3. The CDR3 here is CASSSGGASGGPSYNEQFF. The CDR3 DNA is TGTGCCAGCAGCTCAGGGGGGGCTAGCGGGGGCCCTTCCTACAATGAGCAGTTCTTC.

For the CDR3, the DNA is TGTGCCAGCAGCTTAACTTTAAGCGGGGGGCCAGATGAGCAGTTCTTC. It yields the protein CASSLTLSGGPDEQFF. This chain connects TRBV7-3 to TRBJ2-1, with TRBD2 identical over 9 bases. This CDR3 region has 16 residues. J lost 8 bases, V lost 0 bases, and 8 bases had no gene match. CDR1 and CDR2 (germline): SGHTA, FQGTGA.

The V gene is TRBV10-3, the J gene TRBJ2-3; TRBD2 matches 12 bases. The CDR3 covers 16 residues. Germline CDR1 reads ENHRY; CDR2 reads SYGVKD. After removal of 5 bases from V and 5 bases from J, the junction contained 8 bases not matched to a gene. Here the CDR3 reads CAISSSGGAFLDTQYF. The CDR3 DNA sequence: TGTGCCATCAGTTCTAGCGGGGGGGCCTTTCTAGATACGCAGTATTTT.

The V and J genes are TRBV7-6 and TRBJ1-1, with 9 bases matching TRBD1. This CDR3 has 15 residues. Unmatched junction bases numbered 8, after V lost 5 bases and J lost 4 bases. Germline values: CDR1 SGHVS, CDR2 FNYEAQ. The CDR3 is CASSITGTGLTEAFF. CDR3 DNA sequence: TGTGCCAGCAGCATTACCGGGACAGGGCTCACTGAAGCTTTCTTT.

The chain links TRBV7-2 to TRBJ1-5; D is perhaps TRBD1 (5 bases). Trimming pared 0 bases from V and 9 bases from J, leaving 15 bases between. The CDR3 sequence is 15 residues long. Germline V gene lookup returns CDR1 SGHTA and CDR2 FQGNSA. CDR3 in DNA: TGTGCCAGCAGCTTAGCGTTCTCCACGGGGGGGCCCCAGCATTTT. This gives the protein CASSLAFSTGGPQHF.

This rearrangement joins TRBV4-1 to TRBJ1-2; D unclear. V lost 1 base to trimming and J lost 4 bases, with 16 bases between them. The CDR3 spans 16 residues. CDR1 is MGHRA and CDR2 is YSYEKL in the germline V gene. The CDR3: CASSQGSQHTIYGYTF. The CDR3 DNA is TGCGCCAGCAGCCAAGGATCCCAGCACACTATCTATGGCTACACCTTC.

The chain couples TRBV25-1 to TRBJ2-1; TRBD2 might be the D (6 bases). Germline CDR1 and CDR2: MGHDK and SYGVNS. The CDR3 runs to 13 residues. Trimming stripped 5 bases from V and 6 bases from J, with 11 bases between. CDR3 protein: CASSIGGFNEQFF. The CDR3 nucleotides read TGTGCCAGCAGTATAGGAGGGTTCAATGAGCAGTTCTTC. Full variable domain (rest looked up from reference TRBV25-1 and TRBJ2-1): EADIYQTPRYLVIGTGKKITLECSQTMGHDKMYWYQQDPGMELHLIHYSYGVNSTEKGDLSSESTVSRIRTEHFPLTLESARPSHTSQYLCASSIGGFNEQFFGPGTRLTVL.

The gene calls are TRBV5-1 and TRBJ2-1; weak D call: TRBD2 (6 bases). Germline V lookup: CDR1 SGHRS, CDR2 YFSETQ. The CDR3 has 14 residues. Trimming cost V 0 bases and J 9 bases, with 13 bases left between them. CDR3 residues: CASSLGDSPGEQFF. In DNA, the CDR3 is TGCGCCAGCAGCTTGGGGGACTCCCCCGGTGAGCAGTTCTTC.

The CDR3 bases are TGTGCCAGCAGTCGGACCACAGGTAATACGCAGTATTTT. Translated: CASSRTTGNTQYF. This rearrangement joins TRBV27 to TRBJ2-3; TRBD1 might be the D (5 bases). CDR1 and CDR2 (germline): MNHEY, SMNVEV (reference sequence). Trimming left V 5 bases short and J 7 bases short, with 13 bases between. CDR3 length: 13 residues.

V gene TRBV5-1 combines with J gene TRBJ2-7, with D perhaps TRBD1 (6 bases). V was cut by 3 bases and J by 0 bases, with 13 bases left in between. This CDR3 spans 15 amino acids. CDR1 is SGHRS, CDR2 YFSETQ, per germline. CDR3 loop: CASSSTGLRSYEQYF. CDR3 bases: TGCGCCAGCAGCTCGACAGGCCTCCGCTCCTACGAGCAGTACTTC.

The rearrangement links TRBV6-5 to TRBJ2-3; a weak D match, TRBD2 (6 bases). V lost 0 bases, J lost 8 bases, and 15 bases lay in between. The CDR3 consists of 15 residues. The germline gives CDR1 MNHEY, CDR2 SVGAGI. CDR3 sequence (DNA): TGTGCCAGCAGTTACTCGAAGACCGTAGCGGCTACGCAGTATTTT. Amino acids: CASSYSKTVAATQYF.

This sequence joins TRBV7-2 and TRBJ1-5; D call uncertain. This CDR3 region has 13 residues. Trimming pared 8 bases from V and 0 bases from J, leaving 8 bases between. Germline CDR1 reads SGHTA; CDR2 reads FQGNSA. For the CDR3, the DNA is TGTGCCAGCCGACTTGTTAGCAATCAGCCCCAGCATTTT. The encoded protein is CASRLVSNQPQHF.

This chain joins TRBV2 and TRBJ2-5, with D perhaps matching TRBD2 (6 bases). V shed 6 bases and J shed 7 bases, with 12 bases lying between them. This CDR3 has 12 residues. Germline values: CDR1 SNHLY, CDR2 FYNNEI. CDR3 nucleotide sequence: TGTGCCAGCAGGGAGACTAGGTCGACCCAGTACTTC. Its protein product is CASRETRSTQYF.

This clone occurred a few times. V and J are TRBV7-8 and TRBJ1-1; D call uncertain. CDR3 length: 13 residues. V lost 5 bases to trimming and J lost 6 bases, with 13 bases between them. Germline lookup yields CDR1 SGHVS and CDR2 FQNEAQ. CDR3 loop: CASSPPRGAEAFF. The DNA for the CDR3 is TGTGCCAGCAGCCCCCCCCGAGGAGCTGAAGCTTTCTTT.

The chain is built from TRBV10-3 and TRBJ1-1; tentative D call: TRBD1 (5 bases). This CDR3 has 14 amino acids. Trimming pared 3 bases from V and 3 bases from J, leaving 11 bases between. Germline CDR1 and CDR2: ENHRY and SYGVKD. CDR3: CAISDPGRHTEAFF. The CDR3 region has the DNA TGTGCCATCAGTGATCCAGGGCGGCACACTGAAGCTTTCTTT.

The chain links TRBV6-5 to TRBJ2-7, with 7 positions matching TRBD1. CDR3 length equals 13 residues. V was clipped by 6 bases and J by 3 bases; unmatched bases: 5. Germline values: CDR1 MNHEY, CDR2 SVGAGI. DNA for the CDR3: TGTGCCAGCAGCCGACAGGGAATCTACGAGCAGTACTTC. It codes for CASSRQGIYEQYF.

The chain uses TRBV29-1 and TRBJ1-1; 7 positions match TRBD1. This CDR3 is built from 14 residues. Germline V gene lookup returns CDR1 SQVTM and CDR2 ANQGSEA. V was pared by 6 bases and J by 0 bases, with 7 bases of the junction left unmatched. The CDR3 region has the DNA TGCAGCGTGTCAAACAGGGGAATGAACACTGAAGCTTTCTTT. This gives the protein CSVSNRGMNTEAFF.

The chain couples TRBV19 to TRBJ1-2, with D perhaps TRBD1 (5 bases). V lost 3 bases and J 3 bases, leaving 8 bases between the germline ends. The length of the CDR3 is 13 residues. Germline lookup yields CDR1 LNHDA and CDR2 SQIVND (reference sequence). This CDR3 reads CASSIGGDYGYTF. DNA for the CDR3: TGTGCCAGTAGTATTGGGGGGGACTATGGCTACACCTTC.